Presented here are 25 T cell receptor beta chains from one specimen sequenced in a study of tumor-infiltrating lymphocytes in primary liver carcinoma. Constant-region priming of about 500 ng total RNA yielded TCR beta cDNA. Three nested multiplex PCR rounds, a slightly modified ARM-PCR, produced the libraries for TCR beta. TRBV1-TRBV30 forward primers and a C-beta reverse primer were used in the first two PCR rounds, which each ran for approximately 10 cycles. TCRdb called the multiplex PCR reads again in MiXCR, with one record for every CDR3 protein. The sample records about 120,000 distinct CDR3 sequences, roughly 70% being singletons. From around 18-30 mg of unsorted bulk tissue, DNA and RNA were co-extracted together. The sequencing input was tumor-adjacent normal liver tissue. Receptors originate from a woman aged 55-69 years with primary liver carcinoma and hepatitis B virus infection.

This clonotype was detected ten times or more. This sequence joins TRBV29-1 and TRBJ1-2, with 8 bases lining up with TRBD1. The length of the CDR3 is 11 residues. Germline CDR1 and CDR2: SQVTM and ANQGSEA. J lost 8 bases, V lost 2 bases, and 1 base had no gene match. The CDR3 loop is CSVERDRGYTF. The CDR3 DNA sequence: TGCAGCGTTGAAAGGGACAGGGGCTACACCTTC. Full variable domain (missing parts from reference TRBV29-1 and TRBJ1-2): SAVISQKPSRDICQRGTSLTIQCQVDSQVTMMFWYRQQPGQSLTLIATANQGSEATYESGFVIDKFPISRPNLTFSTLTVSNMSPEDSSIYLCSVERDRGYTFGSGTRLTVV.

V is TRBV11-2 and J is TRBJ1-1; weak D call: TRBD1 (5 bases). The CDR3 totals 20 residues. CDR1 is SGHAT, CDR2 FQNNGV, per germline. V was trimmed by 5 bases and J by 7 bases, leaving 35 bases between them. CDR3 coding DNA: TGTGCCAGCAGCACACATCAGCACGGACATCTTCGCTTTTGGGGCTATGAAGCTTTCTTT. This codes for CASSTHQHGHLRFWGYEAFF.

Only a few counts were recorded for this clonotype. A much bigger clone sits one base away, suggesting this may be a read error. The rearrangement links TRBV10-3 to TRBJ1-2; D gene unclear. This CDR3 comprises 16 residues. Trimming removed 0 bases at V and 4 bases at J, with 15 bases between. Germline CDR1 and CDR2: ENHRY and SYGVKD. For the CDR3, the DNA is TGTGCCATCAGTGAGTCAGTCGGGAGCCCGATCTATGGCTACACCTTC. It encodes CAISESVGSPIYGYTF.

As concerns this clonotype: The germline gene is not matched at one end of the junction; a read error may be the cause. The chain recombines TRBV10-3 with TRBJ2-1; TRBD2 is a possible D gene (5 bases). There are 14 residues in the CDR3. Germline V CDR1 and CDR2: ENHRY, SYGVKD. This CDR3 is CASGSGSSYNEQFF. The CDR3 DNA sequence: TGCGCGTCCGGCTCGGGGAGCTCCTACAATGAGCAGTTCTTC.

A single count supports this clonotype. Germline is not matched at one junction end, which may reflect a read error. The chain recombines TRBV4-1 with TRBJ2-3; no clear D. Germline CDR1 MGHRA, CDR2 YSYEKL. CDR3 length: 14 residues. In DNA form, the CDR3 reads TGCGCCAGCGGCCAGGAGCCCAGCACAGATACGCAGTATTTT. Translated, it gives CASGQEPSTDTQYF.

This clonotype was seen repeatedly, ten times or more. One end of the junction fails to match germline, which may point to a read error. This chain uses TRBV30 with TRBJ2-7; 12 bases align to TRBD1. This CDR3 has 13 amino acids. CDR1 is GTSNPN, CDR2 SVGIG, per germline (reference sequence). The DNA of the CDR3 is TGTGCCTGGAGTTGGGACAGGGGGCGGGAGCAGTGCTTC. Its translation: CAWSWDRGREQCF.

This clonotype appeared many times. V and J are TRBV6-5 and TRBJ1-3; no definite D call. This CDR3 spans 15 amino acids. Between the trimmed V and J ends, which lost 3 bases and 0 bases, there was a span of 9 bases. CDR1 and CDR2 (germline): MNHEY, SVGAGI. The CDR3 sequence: CASSYRRNSGNTIYF. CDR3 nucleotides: TGTGCCAGCAGTTATCGGCGCAACTCTGGAAACACCATATATTTT.

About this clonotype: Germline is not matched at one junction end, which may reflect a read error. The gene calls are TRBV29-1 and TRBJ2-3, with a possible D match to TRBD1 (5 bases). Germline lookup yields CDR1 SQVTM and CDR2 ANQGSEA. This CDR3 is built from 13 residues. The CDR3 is CRVAMGLTDTQYF. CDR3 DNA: TGCAGGGTTGCCATGGGGCTGACAGATACGCAGTATTTT.

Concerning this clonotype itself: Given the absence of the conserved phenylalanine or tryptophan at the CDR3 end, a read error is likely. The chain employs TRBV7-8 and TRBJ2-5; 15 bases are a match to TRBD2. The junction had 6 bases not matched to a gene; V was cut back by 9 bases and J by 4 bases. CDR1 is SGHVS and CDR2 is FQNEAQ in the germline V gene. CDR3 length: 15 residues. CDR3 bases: TGTGCCAGTAGTCCGGGACTAGCGGGAGGAGAGACCCAGTACCTC. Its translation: CASSPGLAGGETQYL.

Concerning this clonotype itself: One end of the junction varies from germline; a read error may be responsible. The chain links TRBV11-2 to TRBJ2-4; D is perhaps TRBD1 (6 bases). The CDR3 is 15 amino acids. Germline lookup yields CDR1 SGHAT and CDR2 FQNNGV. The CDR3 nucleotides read TGTGCCGGCAGCCTCCTTACAGGGTCCAAAAACATTCAGCACTTC. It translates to CAGSLLTGSKNIQHF.

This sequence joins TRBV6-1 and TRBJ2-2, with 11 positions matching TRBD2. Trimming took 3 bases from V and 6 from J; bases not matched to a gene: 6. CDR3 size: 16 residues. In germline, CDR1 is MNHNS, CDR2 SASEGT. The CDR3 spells CASSEFTSGSSGELFF. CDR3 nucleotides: TGTGCCAGCAGTGAGTTTACTAGCGGGAGTTCCGGGGAGCTGTTTTTT.

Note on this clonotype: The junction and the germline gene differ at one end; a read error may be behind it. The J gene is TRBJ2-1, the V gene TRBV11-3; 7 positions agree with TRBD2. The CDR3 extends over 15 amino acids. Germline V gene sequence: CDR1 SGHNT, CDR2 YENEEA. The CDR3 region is CASSLGGSPIHEQFF. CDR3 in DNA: TGTGCCAGCAGTCTTGGCGGGAGCCCGATCCATGAACAGTTCTTT.

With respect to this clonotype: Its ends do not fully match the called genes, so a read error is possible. The CDR3 coding sequence is TGCAGTGCTCGACCCAGGAGATTCTACGAGCATTACTTC. Translating it yields CSARPRRFYEHYF. This chain uses TRBV20-1 with TRBJ2-7, with D uncertain. The CDR3 spans 13 residues. Looked up from germline, CDR1 is DFQATT and CDR2 is SNEGSKA (reference sequence).

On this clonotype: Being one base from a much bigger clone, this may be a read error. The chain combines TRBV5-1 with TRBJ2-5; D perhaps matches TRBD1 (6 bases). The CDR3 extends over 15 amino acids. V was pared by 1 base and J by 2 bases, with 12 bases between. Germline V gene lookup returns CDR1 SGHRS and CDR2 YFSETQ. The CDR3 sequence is CASSLLGTTQETQYF. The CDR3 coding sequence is TGCGCCAGCAGCTTGTTGGGGACAACACAAGAGACCCAGTACTTC.

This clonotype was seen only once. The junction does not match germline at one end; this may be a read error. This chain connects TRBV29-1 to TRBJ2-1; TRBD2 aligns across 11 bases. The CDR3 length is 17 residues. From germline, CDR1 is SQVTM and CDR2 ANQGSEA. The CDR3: CSVVCLAGGLHYNEHFF. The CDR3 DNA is TGCAGCGTTGTTTGTCTAGCGGGAGGCCTCCACTACAATGAGCACTTCTTC.

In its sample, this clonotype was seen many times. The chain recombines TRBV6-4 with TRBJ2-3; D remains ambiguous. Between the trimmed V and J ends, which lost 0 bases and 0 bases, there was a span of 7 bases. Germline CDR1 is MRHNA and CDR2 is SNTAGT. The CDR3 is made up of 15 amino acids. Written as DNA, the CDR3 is TGTGCCAGCAGTGACTCCCCAGGAAGCACAGATACGCAGTATTTT. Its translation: CASSDSPGSTDTQYF.

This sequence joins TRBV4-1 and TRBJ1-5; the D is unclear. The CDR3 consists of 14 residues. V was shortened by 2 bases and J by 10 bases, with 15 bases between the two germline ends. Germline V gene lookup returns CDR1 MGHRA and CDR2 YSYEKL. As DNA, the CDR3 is TGCGCCAGCAGCCAACTCCCGGGCAATCTACCCCAGCATTTT. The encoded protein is CASSQLPGNLPQHF.

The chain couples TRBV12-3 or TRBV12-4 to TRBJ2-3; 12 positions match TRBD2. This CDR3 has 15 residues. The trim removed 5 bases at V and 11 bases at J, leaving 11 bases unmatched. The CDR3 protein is CASSRLAGVQVVQYF. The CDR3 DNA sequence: TGTGCCAGCAGTCGACTAGCGGGAGTGCAGGTGGTGCAGTATTTT.

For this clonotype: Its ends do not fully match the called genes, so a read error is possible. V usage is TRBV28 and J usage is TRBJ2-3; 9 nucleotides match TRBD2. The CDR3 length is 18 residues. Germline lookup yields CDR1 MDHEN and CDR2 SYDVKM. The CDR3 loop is CASSLPTGGRVGVDRQYF. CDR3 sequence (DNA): TGTGCCAGCAGTTTACCGACTGGCGGGAGGGTTGGGGTAGATAGGCAGTATTTT.

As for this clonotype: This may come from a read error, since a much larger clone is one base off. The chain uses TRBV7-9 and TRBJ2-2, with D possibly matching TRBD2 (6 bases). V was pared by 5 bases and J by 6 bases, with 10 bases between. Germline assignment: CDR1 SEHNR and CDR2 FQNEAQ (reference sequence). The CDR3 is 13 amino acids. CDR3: CASSPPGAGELFF. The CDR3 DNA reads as TGTGCCAGCAGCCCCCCGGGAGCCGGGGAGCTGTTTTTT.

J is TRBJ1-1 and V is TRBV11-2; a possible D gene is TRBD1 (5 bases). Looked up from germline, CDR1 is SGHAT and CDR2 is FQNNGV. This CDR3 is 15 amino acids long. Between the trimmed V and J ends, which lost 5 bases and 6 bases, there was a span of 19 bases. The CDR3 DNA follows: TGTGCCAGCAGCCTATTCCGGTTAATGGGGGCTGAAGCTTTCTTT. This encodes CASSLFRLMGAEAFF.

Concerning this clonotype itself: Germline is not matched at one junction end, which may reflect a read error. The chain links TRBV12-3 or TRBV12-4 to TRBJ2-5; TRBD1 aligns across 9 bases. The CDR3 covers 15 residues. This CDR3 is CVSRPGTGLKEGQYF. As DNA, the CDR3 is TGTGTCAGCAGGCCCGGGACAGGGCTGAAGGAGGGCCAGTACTTC.

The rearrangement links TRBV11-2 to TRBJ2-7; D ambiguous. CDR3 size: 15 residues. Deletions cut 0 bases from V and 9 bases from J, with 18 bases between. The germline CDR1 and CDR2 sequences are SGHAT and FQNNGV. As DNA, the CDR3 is TGTGCCAGCAGCTTAGATCCAGGCCATACGTCGGGGCAGTACTTC. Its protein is CASSLDPGHTSGQYF.

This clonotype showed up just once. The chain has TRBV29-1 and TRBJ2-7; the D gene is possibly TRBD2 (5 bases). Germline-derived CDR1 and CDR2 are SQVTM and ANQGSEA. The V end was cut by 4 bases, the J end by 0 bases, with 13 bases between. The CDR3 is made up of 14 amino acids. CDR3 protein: CSVAGSLSSYEQYF. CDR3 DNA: TGCAGCGTTGCTGGGAGTCTTAGCTCCTACGAGCAGTACTTC.

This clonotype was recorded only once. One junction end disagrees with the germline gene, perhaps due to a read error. The CDR3, as DNA: TGCAGCGTTTGTCAGACCGGGACAGGGAACACTGTAGCTTTCTTT. It codes for CSVCQTGTGNTVAFF. The V call is TRBV29-1, the J call TRBJ1-1; TRBD1 aligns across 9 bases. CDR3 length equals 15 residues. The V gene's germline CDR1 is SQVTM and CDR2 ANQGSEA. The whole variable domain, remainder taken from reference TRBV29-1 and TRBJ1-1, is SAVISQKPSRDICQRGTSLTIQCQVDSQVTMMFWYRQQPGQSLTLIATANQGSEATYESGFVIDKFPISRPNLTFSTLTVSNMSPEDSSIYLCSVCQTGTGNTVAFFGQGTRLTVV.